This T cell receptor (beta chain) was sequenced for a study of identical twins. TCRdb called the 5' RACE reads again in MiXCR, with one record for every CDR3 protein. Of roughly 1,500,000 distinct CDR3 sequences detected, less than 35% appear once; the ten largest clones hold under 0.35%. Details on this clonotype: What it recognizes is unknown.

Whole-study findings and limits: Beta out-of-frame sequences showed weaker excess twin sharing.

Trimming cost V 5 bases and J 6 bases, with 17 bases left between them. Germline CDR1 SQVTM, CDR2 ANQGSEA. The CDR3 sequence is 14 residues long. Input material: cord blood. This sequence originates from a newborn girl in good health. The chain carries TRBV29-1 and TRBJ2-1; TRBD2 might be the D (7 bases). This CDR3 reads CSVTGRRGANEQFF. In nucleotides, the CDR3 is TGCAGCGTTACGGGACGCCGGGGGGCCAATGAGCAGTTCTTC.